This T cell receptor beta chain was sequenced during a study of regulatory T cells in long-lasting Graves disease. Sample time point: persistent/refractory GD, antithyroid drugs over 5 years with positive TRAb. PBMCs provided the RNA from which the TCR library was made. To make TCR beta libraries, researchers used iRepertoire HTBI primers and Arm-PCR of CDR3 regions. One entry per CDR3 protein, called by TCRdb with MiXCR from the multiplex PCR reads. The sample records more than 650,000 distinct CDR3 sequences, about 30% being singletons. Many counts were recorded for this clonotype. Trimming shortened V by 2 bases and J by 2 bases, and 12 bases separated the two germline ends. Germline V gene sequence: CDR1 LGHDT, CDR2 YNNKEL (reference sequence). CDR3 length equals 15 residues.

The sample was peripheral blood mononuclear cells (PBMCs), taken when the disease was refractory, from a patient treated with antithyroid drugs. The V and J genes are TRBV3-1 and TRBJ2-5; D possibly corresponds to TRBD1 (6 bases). This sequence originates from a female donor with Graves disease. The CDR3 DNA is TGTGCCAGCAGCCAATCCCTCGACAGGCAAGAGACCCAGTACTTC. It yields the protein CASSQSLDRQETQYF.